Listed below are T cell receptor beta chains from one sample, sequenced in a study of Ad26.COV2.S vaccination and SARS-CoV-2 variants. The data were produced by immunoSEQ multiplex PCR, yet TCRdb's version contains in-frame clones alone and is incomplete. The table records hundreds of thousands of clones, roughly 90% of them present only once. The input for sequencing was peripheral blood, taken in a trial of Ad26.COV2.S vaccine versus placebo. The receptor source for this set is a person aged 18-65 years who received the Ad26.COV2.S COVID-19 vaccine or a placebo. The CDR3 runs from the conserved cysteine through the conserved F or W. A D gene is named only where the DNA matches it firmly.

j_gene	d_gene	v_gene	len	CDR3nt	CDR3aa
TRBJ2-7	.	TRBV19	13	TGTGCCAGTAGTGGGGACTCTCTCTACGAGCAGTACTTC	CASSGDSLYEQYF
TRBJ2-7	.	TRBV4-1	15	TGCGCCAGCAGCCAAGGGGACGGATCTTTCTACGAGCAGTACTTC	CASSQGDGSFYEQYF
TRBJ2-1	.	TRBV5-4	17	TGTGCCAGCAGCCTAGATATAGCGGTGCAGGCCTACAATGAGCAGTTCTTC	CASSLDIAVQAYNEQFF
TRBJ2-2	TRBD1	TRBV2	13	TGTGCCACGCGACAGGGGGGAACCGGGGAGCTGTTTTTT	CATRQGGTGELFF
TRBJ1-4	.	TRBV30	16	TGTGCCTGGAGTCCAAGGGGGGCAGGCACTAATGAAAAACTGTTTTTT	CAWSPRGAGTNEKLFF
TRBJ2-7	TRBD2	TRBV11-2	16	TGTGCCAGCAGCTTGCTTGGTGGTAGCGGGACCTACGAGCAGTACTTC	CASSLLGGSGTYEQYF
TRBJ2-3	TRBD2	TRBV14	19	TGTGCCAGCAGCCAAGTGCCCCTGGCTAGCGGGAGACCCACAGATACGCAGTATTTT	CASSQVPLASGRPTDTQYF
TRBJ2-1	TRBD1	TRBV15	16	TGTGCCACCAGCAGAGTCGGGACAGGCAGCGGCAATGAGCAGTTCTTC	CATSRVGTGSGNEQFF
TRBJ1-1	.	TRBV30	16	TGTGCCTGGAGTGGCTTTCAGGGAGGTGGGAACACTGAAGCTTTCTTT	CAWSGFQGGGNTEAFF
TRBJ2-7	TRBD1	TRBV5-1	14	TGCGCCAGCAGCCCGACAGGGGGGAACTACGAGCAGTACTTC	CASSPTGGNYEQYF
TRBJ2-7	.	TRBV5-1	13	TGCGCCAGCAGCTTGGACACCTCCTACGAGCAGTACTTC	CASSLDTSYEQYF
TRBJ1-2	.	TRBV4-2	13	TGTGCCAGCAGCCAAGTAGAAACGGCCGGCTACACCTTC	CASSQVETAGYTF
TRBJ2-5	.	TRBV7-8	15	TGTGCCAGCAGCTTACGAGACAGAGGTCAAGAGACCCAGTACTTC	CASSLRDRGQETQYF